The rows below give T cell receptor beta chains drawn from one sample of a study of T-cell reconstitution after alpha-beta-depleted transplantation in children. TCRdb ran MiXCR on the PCR reads and lists one entry per CDR3 protein. The sample gives fewer than 350,000 distinct CDR3 sequences, roughly 9.1% of which show up once; 7.5% is in the top ten. Sample: PBMCs, taken before TCRalphabeta/CD19-depleted stem cell transplant. The source of these receptors is a boy under two years old with acute myeloid leukemia, due to receive a stem cell transplant. The CDR3 runs from the conserved cysteine through the conserved F or W. Each record gives: clone size, D gene, J gene, V gene, CDR3 DNA, CDR3 protein. D genes are given only for firm matches. The listing skips clone size in some rows; elsewhere it reads once, few, many or a size class.

>few|TRBD1|TRBJ2-2|TRBV7-8
TGTGCCAGCAGCTTAGCGGACAGGGGGAGACGGACCGGGGAGCTGTTTTTT
CASSLADRGRRTGELFF
>many|TRBD2|TRBJ2-4|TRBV28
TGTGCCAGCAGTCCCCCGTCTAGCGGGAGGGAAAACATTCAGTACTTC
CASSPPSSGRENIQYF
>few|-|TRBJ2-1|TRBV6-6
TGTGCCAGCAGTTACAGGGCAAACAATGAGCAGTTCTTC
CASSYRANNEQFF
>many|TRBD2|TRBJ2-3|TRBV20-1
TGCAGTGCTAGTGCTACTTTAGCGGGGGGGCTCGATACGCAGTATTTT
CSASATLAGGLDTQYF
>many|TRBD1|TRBJ1-6|TRBV27
TGTGCCAGCAGTTTAAACTTGGGACAGGGAAATTCACCCCTCCACTTT
CASSLNLGQGNSPLHF
>many|-|TRBJ2-7|TRBV27
TGTGCCAGCAGTTTAACCATTTCCTACGAGCAGTACTTC
CASSLTISYEQYF
>many|TRBD2|TRBJ2-5|TRBV5-1
TGCGCCAGCAGCATGGGACTAGCGGGAGCGGGCAAAGAGACCCAGTACTTC
CASSMGLAGAGKETQYF
>few|TRBD1|TRBJ1-2|TRBV7-9
TGTGCCAGCAGCCCCCGGGACAGGGAGGATGGCTACACCTTC
CASSPRDREDGYTF
>-|-|TRBJ2-7|TRBV4-1
TGCGCCAGCAGCCAAGATCGGACCCTATCCTACGAGCAGTACTTC
CASSQDRTLSYEQYF
>many|-|TRBJ1-4|TRBV10-3
TGTGCCATCAGGTCGGGATCGGGGAATGAAAAACTGTTTTTT
CAIRSGSGNEKLFF
>many|TRBD2|TRBJ2-1|TRBV7-8
TGTGCCAGCAGCTTAGGCACTAGCGGGGGGGCCGGTGAGCAGTTCTTC
CASSLGTSGGAGEQFF
>-|TRBD1|TRBJ2-7|TRBV4-2
TGTGCCAGCGGCCTCGGGACAGTCTCCTACGAGCAGTACTTC
CASGLGTVSYEQYF
>many|TRBD2|TRBJ2-7|TRBV11-2
TGTGCCAGCAGCTTATTTAGCGGGGGCTACGAGCAGTACTTC
CASSLFSGGYEQYF
>many|TRBD2|TRBJ2-2|TRBV6-1
TGTGCCAGCAATAGCGGGGGGGCTGTAAACACCGGGGAGCTGTTTTTT
CASNSGGAVNTGELFF
>few|-|TRBJ2-7|TRBV20-1
TGCAGTGCTAGGGTCCCGTCCTACGAGCAGTACTTC
CSARVPSYEQYF
>-|-|TRBJ1-1|TRBV28
TGTGCCAGCAGTTTAGGATCCAACACTGAAGCTTTCTTT
CASSLGSNTEAFF
>-|-|TRBJ2-7|TRBV7-9
TGTGCCAGCAGCTTAATGGGGGGCGGCTACGAGCAGTACTTC
CASSLMGGGYEQYF
>many|-|TRBJ2-5|TRBV4-3
TGCGCCAGCAGCCAAGAGAAGGGGTGGGGAGAGACCCAGTACTTC
CASSQEKGWGETQYF
>few|-|TRBJ2-7|TRBV12-3/TRBV12-4
TGTGCCAGCAGTTTAGCGATGGCTTCCTACGAGCAGTACTTC
CASSLAMASYEQYF
>many|-|TRBJ2-7|TRBV6-1
TGTGCCAGCAGTGAAGCTACCAACGCCCCCTACGAGCAGTACTTC
CASSEATNAPYEQYF
>many|-|TRBJ1-4|TRBV28
TGTGCCAGCAGTTTGTCCTACGACATGGCCATTCCCCAACTGTTTTTT
CASSLSYDMAIPQLFF
>many|TRBD1|TRBJ1-6|TRBV9
TGTGCCAGCAGCGTTGGGACAGCTAGGGATTCACCCCTCCACTTT
CASSVGTARDSPLHF
>many|-|TRBJ2-7|TRBV10-3
TGTGCCATCAGTGAGTCAACGCGCTCGGGCTCCTACGAGCAGTACTTC
CAISESTRSGSYEQYF
>many|TRBD2|TRBJ2-7|TRBV11-3
TGTGCCAGCAGCTTTACTAGCGTTGCCTACGAGCAGTACTTC
CASSFTSVAYEQYF
>-|-|TRBJ2-1|TRBV25-1
TGTGCCAGCAGTGAGATAACTAGTGGCTATGTGCAGTTCTTC
CASSEITSGYVQFF
>-|TRBD2|TRBJ2-7|TRBV6-2/TRBV6-3
TGTGCCAGTCACCTAGCGGGGGGCGGACCCTCCTACGAGCAGTACTTC
CASHLAGGGPSYEQYF
>few|-|TRBJ2-1|TRBV19
TGTGCCAGTAGTGAGGGCAGCGCATCCTACAATGAGCAGTTCTTC
CASSEGSASYNEQFF
>many|-|TRBJ2-1|TRBV28
TGTGCCAGCACCTTTACGGGGCTAGGCCCCTACAATGAGCAGTTCTTC
CASTFTGLGPYNEQFF
>many|-|TRBJ2-4|TRBV28
TGTGCCAGCAGTTTAGTAGCGGCCAACATTCAGTACTTC
CASSLVAANIQYF
>many|-|TRBJ1-2|TRBV12-3/TRBV12-4
TGTGCCAGCAGTTTATGGGGGTGGGACAACTATGGCTACACCTTC
CASSLWGWDNYGYTF
>many|-|TRBJ1-5|TRBV20-1
TGCAGTGCTAGAGATGTGGAGAATCAGCCCCAGCATTTT
CSARDVENQPQHF
>many|TRBD1|TRBJ2-6|TRBV6-5
TGTGCCATCAGTTACCCGTTTCCGGGACAGGGGGCAAAGGCCAACGTCCTGACTTTC
CAISYPFPGQGAKANVLTF
>many|TRBD2|TRBJ2-1|TRBV12-3/TRBV12-4
TGTGCCAGCAGTTCCGCGACTAGCGGGAGAGCAGTTAATGAGCAGTTCTTC
CASSSATSGRAVNEQFF
>many|-|TRBJ2-5|TRBV5-1
TGCGCCAGCACCCAGGGGTGGCGAGAGACCCAGTACTTC
CASTQGWRETQYF